This TCR beta chain was identified during a study of blood T cells in healthy people across ages. PCR was performed a second time for roughly 6 to 12 cycles using a sample-barcoded 5' primer and a J-beta primer mix. TCRdb reanalysed the 5' RACE reads using MiXCR and keeps one entry per CDR3 protein. The table has over 1,500,000 distinct CDR3 sequences, just under 50% seen once. Germline CDR1 MDHEN, CDR2 SYDVKM. The CDR3 loop spans 14 amino acids. This clonotype has only a few counts. V and J are TRBV28 and TRBJ2-5; D may be TRBD1 (9 bases). The DNA end is a closer match to TRBJ2-7, so the J assignment may be wrong. Input material: blood. The TCR comes from a woman aged 40 to 50 in good health. CDR3 coding DNA: TGTGCCAGCAGTACAGGGGGCGCGGGAGGCGAGCAGTACTTC. This gives the protein CASSTGGAGGEQYF.